The T cell receptor beta chain described here comes from a study of blood T cell repertoires in COVID-19. Some clones are missing from TCRdb's copy, which holds only in-frame ones; the method was immunoSEQ multiplex PCR. The sample has about 210,000 clones; just over 90% are singletons. Germline V gives CDR1 LNHDA, CDR2 SQIVND (reference sequence). The CDR3 spans 12 residues. V lost 7 bases and J lost 4; bases outside the gene matches: 3. The material sequenced was peripheral blood. This chain joins TRBV19 and TRBJ1-2, with 7 bases fitting TRBD1. The sequence was obtained from a man younger than 45 with acute or convalescent COVID-19. CDR3 sequence (DNA): TGTGCCAGTAAGGACAGGAGCTATGGCTACACCTTC. Encoded protein: CASKDRSYGYTF.